The 31 T cell receptor beta chains presented below share a single source sample, sequenced in a study of cytomegalovirus exposure and HLA in healthy donors. Produced via immunoSEQ multiplex PCR; TCRdb's table is partial and in-frame only. The repertoire includes 180,000 or so clones, roughly nine tenths of them detected once, and 2% to 3% sits in the top ten. The sequencing input was PBMCs. The receptors here all came from a man younger than 35 in good health and CMV-seropositive.

This chain connects TRBV7-9 to TRBJ1-6, with TRBD1 matching over 9 bases. Looked up from germline, CDR1 is SEHNR and CDR2 is FQNEAQ (reference sequence). The CDR3 runs to 15 residues. Germline trimming cut 5 bases from V and 6 bases from J; bases unmatched to any gene: 5. The CDR3, as DNA: TGTGCCAGCAGCCCGGGACAGGGTGGTAATTCACCCCTCCACTTT. Protein product: CASSPGQGGNSPLHF.

This clone was seen a single time. The CDR3, as DNA: TGTGCCAGCAAAGCGGGGGGCACAGATACGCAGTATTTT. Translated, it gives CASKAGGTDTQYF. This rearrangement joins TRBV28 to TRBJ2-3; 8 nucleotides match TRBD2. Trimming at V came to 7 bases and at J to 1 base, leaving 1 base not matched to a gene. This CDR3 is built from 13 residues. Germline V gives CDR1 MDHEN, CDR2 SYDVKM.

V and J are TRBV19 and TRBJ2-6; D call uncertain. CDR3 size: 13 residues. V was trimmed by 7 bases and J by 2 bases, leaving 6 bases between them. From germline, CDR1 is LNHDA and CDR2 SQIVND (reference sequence). CDR3 nucleotide sequence: TGTGCCAGTACCCAGGCTGGGGCCAACGTCCTGACTTTC. Its translation: CASTQAGANVLTF.

The CDR3 sequence: CASSTTGGDEKLFF. The CDR3 DNA reads TGTGCCAGCAGTACGACAGGGGGCGATGAAAAACTGTTTTTT. The V gene is TRBV6-5, the J gene TRBJ1-4; TRBD1 matches 10 bases. Germline assignment: CDR1 MNHEY and CDR2 SVGAGI. After removal of 5 bases from V and 6 bases from J, the junction contained 3 bases not matched to a gene. The CDR3 extends over 14 amino acids.

This clone was seen a few times. The genes are TRBV19 and TRBJ1-2; 7 bases agree with TRBD1. The CDR3 spans 13 residues. Germline V CDR1 and CDR2: LNHDA, SQIVND (reference sequence). Losses at the gene ends were 4 bases for V and 6 bases for J; bases not matched to a gene: 5. The CDR3 DNA reads as TGTGCCAGTAGTAAGGGACAGCTAGATGGCTACACCTTC. Translated, it gives CASSKGQLDGYTF.

V usage is TRBV15 and J usage is TRBJ1-5; D possibly corresponds to TRBD1 (6 bases). Germline V gene lookup returns CDR1 LNHNV and CDR2 YYDKDF (reference sequence). V lost 5 bases to trimming and J lost 11 bases, with 16 bases between them. The CDR3 consists of 13 residues. The CDR3 DNA follows: TGTGCCACCAGCTCCGGGACACATCGGGCCCAGCATTTT. Translation gives CATSSGTHRAQHF.

The genes are TRBV6-5 and TRBJ1-2, with a possible D match to TRBD1 (5 bases). The CDR3 loop spans 14 amino acids. In germline, CDR1 is MNHEY, CDR2 SVGAGI. Trimming took off 0 bases at V and 8 bases at J, with 13 bases between the two ends. CDR3 coding DNA: TGTGCCAGCAGTTACTCTACCGACCAGGGAGGCTACACCTTC. Translating gives CASSYSTDQGGYTF.

This sequence joins TRBV6-6 and TRBJ2-7, with D hard to call. Trimming shortened V by 5 bases and J by 5 bases, and 10 bases separated the two germline ends. The germline CDR1 and CDR2 sequences are MNHNY and SVGAGI (reference sequence). The CDR3 is 12 amino acids. The chain's CDR3 is CASSPLQHEQYF. The CDR3 DNA is TGTGCCAGCAGTCCCCTACAGCACGAGCAGTACTTC.

The chain links TRBV7-9 to TRBJ2-7; 8 bases are a match to TRBD2. This CDR3 contains 15 residues. V was clipped by 6 bases and J by 3 bases; unmatched bases: 10. Per the germline V gene, CDR1 is SEHNR and CDR2 is FQNEAQ (reference sequence). The CDR3 region is CASSQAGTRVYEQYF. CDR3 sequence (DNA): TGTGCCAGCAGTCAGGCCGGGACTAGGGTCTACGAGCAGTACTTC.

The gene calls are TRBV14 and TRBJ2-1, with TRBD1 matching over 8 bases. J was trimmed by 6 bases and V by 0 bases; bases with no gene match: 4. This CDR3 comprises 15 residues. Germline V gene sequence: CDR1 SGHDN, CDR2 FVKESK. The CDR3 spells CASSQERGQVNEQFF. The CDR3 DNA reads as TGTGCCAGCAGCCAAGAGAGGGGACAGGTCAATGAGCAGTTCTTC.

The chain recombines TRBV7-9 with TRBJ2-3, with 12 bases aligning to TRBD2. This CDR3 spans 18 amino acids. Germline V gene lookup returns CDR1 SEHNR and CDR2 FQNEAQ (reference sequence). The junction had 11 bases not matched to a gene; V was cut back by 3 bases and J by 4 bases. As DNA, the CDR3 is TGTGCCAGCAGCTTCCCTAAACCGACTAGCGGGAGAGCAGATACGCAGTATTTT. Translated, it gives CASSFPKPTSGRADTQYF.

This clone was counted between two and nine times. The chain couples TRBV6-6 to TRBJ1-5; no reliable D call. There are 14 residues in the CDR3. Germline V gene sequence: CDR1 MNHNY, CDR2 SVGAGI (reference sequence). Between the trimmed V and J ends, which lost 2 bases and 0 bases, there was a span of 5 bases. CDR3: CASSYGGSNQPQHF. The CDR3, as DNA: TGTGCCAGCAGTTACGGCGGTAGCAATCAGCCCCAGCATTTT.

This clone appeared a few times. The chain uses TRBV7-2 and TRBJ2-1; D gene uncertain. The V end lost 2 bases, the J end lost 5 bases, and 7 bases lay between the germline ends. Germline values: CDR1 SGHTA, CDR2 FQGNSA. The CDR3 contains 13 residues. CDR3 coding DNA: TGTGCCAGCAGCTTAAATCAGGACAATGAGCAGTTCTTC. Translating gives CASSLNQDNEQFF.

The V call is TRBV18, the J call TRBJ1-2, with 9 bases lining up with TRBD1. The CDR3 has 15 residues. The V segment lost 0 bases and the J segment 7 bases; nucleotides outside the gene matches: 6. CDR1 and CDR2 (germline): KGHSH, LQKENI. This CDR3 reads CASSPPGTGPTGYTF. CDR3 coding DNA: TGTGCCAGCTCACCACCCGGGACAGGGCCCACTGGCTACACCTTC.

The CDR3: CASSPLTQGNYGYTF. Here the CDR3 DNA reads TGTGCCAGCTCACCATTGACACAGGGAAACTATGGCTACACCTTC. The chain is built from TRBV18 and TRBJ1-2; weak D call: TRBD1 (6 bases). The CDR3 totals 15 residues. Germline V gene lookup returns CDR1 KGHSH and CDR2 LQKENI. The V gene lost 2 bases and the J gene lost 2 bases, with 12 bases spanning the gap.

V usage is TRBV27 and J usage is TRBJ2-1, with D perhaps matching TRBD1 (5 bases). Trimming shortened V by 2 bases and J by 10 bases, and 6 bases separated the two germline ends. Germline V CDR1 and CDR2: MNHEY, SMNVEV (reference sequence). There are 11 residues in the CDR3. The CDR3 nucleotides read TGTGCCAGCAGTTTAGCAGGGGAGCAGTTCTTC. Residues: CASSLAGEQFF.

V and J are TRBV27 and TRBJ2-3, with D unresolved. The V end was cut by 5 bases, the J end by 2 bases, with 14 bases between. The length of the CDR3 is 15 residues. CDR1 MNHEY and CDR2 SMNVEV come from the germline V gene (reference sequence). CDR3 DNA: TGTGCCAGCAGTCCCTCCCCTGGGCACACAGATACGCAGTATTTT. Its translation: CASSPSPGHTDTQYF.

This chain uses TRBV27 with TRBJ2-3; D uncertain. Trimming left V 5 bases short and J 3 bases short, with 9 bases between. Germline CDR1 and CDR2: MNHEY and SMNVEV (reference sequence). The CDR3 is 13 residues long. CDR3 bases: TGTGCCAGCAGTCGCGCCTGGACAGATACGCAGTATTTT. Translation gives CASSRAWTDTQYF.

This clone was picked up a small number of times. The rearrangement links TRBV27 to TRBJ2-3; TRBD2 matches at 10 bases. This CDR3 has 16 residues. CDR1 is MNHEY, CDR2 SMNVEV, per germline (reference sequence). Trimming at V came to 4 bases and at J to 3 bases, leaving 7 bases not matched to a gene. The CDR3 DNA follows: TGTGCCAGCAGTTCCCTAGCGGGGGCAGAAACAGATACGCAGTATTTT. Amino acids: CASSSLAGAETDTQYF.

The V and J genes are TRBV5-5 and TRBJ1-1; 7 bases align to TRBD1. The CDR3 covers 14 residues. The V and J ends lost 3 bases and 1 base, in that order; junction bases with no gene match: 3. Per the germline V gene, CDR1 is SGHKS and CDR2 is YYEKEE (reference sequence). CDR3 protein: CASSSTGRNTEAFF. The CDR3 DNA reads as TGTGCCAGCAGCTCGACAGGGAGGAACACTGAAGCTTTCTTT.

The chain employs TRBV4-1 and TRBJ2-7, with 8 bases identical to TRBD1. Germline V gives CDR1 MGHRA, CDR2 YSYEKL. CDR3 size: 15 residues. J gave up 3 bases and V 1 base, and 5 bases lay outside the gene matches. In DNA form, the CDR3 reads TGCGCCAGCAGCCAAGGAGGACAGGGCGGCTACGAGCAGTACTTC. Its protein is CASSQGGQGGYEQYF.

A remark on this clone: The junction and the germline gene differ at one end; a read error may be behind it. This rearrangement joins TRBV13 to TRBJ2-7; possible D gene TRBD2, 6 bases. The CDR3 totals 13 residues. The germline gives CDR1 PRHDT, CDR2 FYEKMQ (reference sequence). The CDR3 nucleotides read TGTGCCAGCAGCGGAGGGTTTACCTACGATCAGTACTTC. Protein sequence: CASSGGFTYDQYF. Full variable domain (remainder filled in from reference TRBV13 and TRBJ2-7): AAGVIQSPRHLIKEKRETATLKCYPIPRHDTVYWYQQGPGQDPQFLISFYEKMQSDKGSIPDRFSAQQFSDYHSELNMSSLELGDSALYFCASSGGFTYDQYFGPGTRLTVT.

The DNA of the CDR3 is TGTGCCAGCAGCTTACGTGTGGGGAGTGGTGTTGAAGCTTTCTTT. Residues: CASSLRVGSGVEAFF. This chain joins TRBV11-1 and TRBJ1-1; no definite D call. The CDR3 totals 15 residues. V lost 2 bases and J 7 bases, leaving 17 bases between the germline ends. Germline V CDR1 and CDR2: SGHAT, FQDESV (reference sequence). The whole variable domain, filled in from reference TRBV11-1 and TRBJ1-1, reads EAEVAQSPRYKITEKSQAVAFWCDPISGHATLYWYRQILGQGPELLVQFQDESVVDDSQLPKDRFSAERLKGVDSTLKIQPAELGDSAMYLCASSLRVGSGVEAFFGQGTRLTVV.

This clone has just a few counts. This chain uses TRBV28 with TRBJ1-3, with a weak D call TRBD1 (5 bases). The germline V gene has CDR1 MDHEN and CDR2 SYDVKM. This CDR3 region has 15 residues. V gave up 10 bases and J gave up 9 bases, with 25 bases separating them. The CDR3 sequence: CAIAWGEAGERTIYF. CDR3 sequence (DNA): TGTGCCATCGCGTGGGGGGAGGCAGGAGAGCGCACCATATATTTT.

CDR3: CAISDMNQPQHF. The CDR3 DNA sequence: TGTGCCATCAGTGATATGAATCAGCCCCAGCATTTT. V and J are TRBV10-3 and TRBJ1-5; D remains ambiguous. Germline V lookup: CDR1 ENHRY, CDR2 SYGVKD. The CDR3 has 12 amino acids. Trimming stripped 3 bases from V and 4 bases from J, with 4 bases between.

The gene calls are TRBV6-5 and TRBJ2-7; 10 nucleotides match TRBD2. Germline V gives CDR1 MNHEY, CDR2 SVGAGI. V lost 1 base and J lost 7; bases outside the gene matches: 7. The CDR3 totals 15 residues. The DNA of the CDR3 is TGTGCCAGCAGTTACTACCTAGCGGGAGCGAGAGAGCAGTACTTC. Protein: CASSYYLAGAREQYF.

The rearrangement joins TRBV6-4 to TRBJ2-1, with D perhaps TRBD2 (5 bases). V lost 8 bases and J lost 6, with 11 bases in between. The CDR3 is made up of 12 amino acids. Germline CDR1 is MRHNA and CDR2 is SNTAGT. The CDR3 region has the DNA TGTGCCAGCGCGGGCCCGGGCAATGAGCAGTTCTTC. This translates into CASAGPGNEQFF.

This clone was detected only a few times. This chain connects TRBV30 to TRBJ1-6; D is unresolved. This CDR3 contains 14 residues. Germline V gene sequence: CDR1 GTSNPN, CDR2 SVGIG (reference sequence). V lost 2 bases and J lost 7, with 12 bases in between. CDR3 in DNA: TGTGCCTGGAGTCGGGAGACCCTGAATTCACCCCTCCACTTT. As protein: CAWSRETLNSPLHF.

This clone appeared once. The chain combines TRBV19 with TRBJ2-7; weak D call: TRBD1 (5 bases). Germline loops: CDR1 LNHDA, CDR2 SQIVND (reference sequence). This CDR3 is built from 13 residues. V was trimmed by 4 bases and J by 1 base, leaving 8 bases between them. CDR3 sequence reads: CASSRQGSYEQYF. The CDR3 coding sequence is TGTGCCAGTAGTAGGCAGGGTTCCTACGAGCAGTACTTC.

The chain has TRBV7-2 and TRBJ1-1; D is unresolved. With 2 bases removed from V and 4 bases from J, the gap between germline ends came to 8 bases. The germline V gene has CDR1 SGHTA and CDR2 FQGNSA. CDR3 length: 13 residues. The CDR3 DNA is TGTGCCAGCAGCTTACTCGGAGGCACTGAAGCTTTCTTT. It codes for CASSLLGGTEAFF.

The rearrangement links TRBV30 to TRBJ1-5, with D maybe TRBD1 (5 bases). This CDR3 has 14 residues. V dropped 1 base and J dropped 7 bases, with 14 bases sitting between them. Germline lookup yields CDR1 GTSNPN and CDR2 SVGIG (reference sequence). The CDR3 region has the DNA TGTGCCTGGAGTGAAGAAGGGGTCGGGCAGCCCCAGCATTTT. It specifies CAWSEEGVGQPQHF.